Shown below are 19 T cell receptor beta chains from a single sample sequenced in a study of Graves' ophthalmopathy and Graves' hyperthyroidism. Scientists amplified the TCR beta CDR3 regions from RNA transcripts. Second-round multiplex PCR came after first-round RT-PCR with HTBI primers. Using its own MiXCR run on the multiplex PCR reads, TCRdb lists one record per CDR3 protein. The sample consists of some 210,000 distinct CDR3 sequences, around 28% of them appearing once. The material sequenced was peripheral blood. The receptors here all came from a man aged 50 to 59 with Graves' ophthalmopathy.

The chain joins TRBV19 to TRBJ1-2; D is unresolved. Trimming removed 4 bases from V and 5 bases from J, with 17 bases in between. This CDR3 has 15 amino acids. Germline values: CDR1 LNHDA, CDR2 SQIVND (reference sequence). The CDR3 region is CASSTAKGRTYGYTF. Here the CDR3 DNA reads TGTGCCAGTAGTACTGCGAAAGGACGTACATATGGCTACACCTTC.

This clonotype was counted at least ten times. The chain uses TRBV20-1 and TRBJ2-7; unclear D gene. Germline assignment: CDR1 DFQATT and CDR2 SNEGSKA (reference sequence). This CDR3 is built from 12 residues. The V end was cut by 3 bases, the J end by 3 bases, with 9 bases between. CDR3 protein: CSASGQYYEQYF. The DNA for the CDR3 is TGCAGTGCTAGTGGGCAATACTACGAGCAGTACTTC.

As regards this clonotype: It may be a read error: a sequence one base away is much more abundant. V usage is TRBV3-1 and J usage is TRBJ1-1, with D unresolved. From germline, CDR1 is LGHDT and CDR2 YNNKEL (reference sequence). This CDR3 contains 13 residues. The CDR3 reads CASGQDYLAEAFF. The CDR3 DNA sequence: TGTGCCAGCGGCCAAGACTACCTCGCTGAAGCTTTCTTT.

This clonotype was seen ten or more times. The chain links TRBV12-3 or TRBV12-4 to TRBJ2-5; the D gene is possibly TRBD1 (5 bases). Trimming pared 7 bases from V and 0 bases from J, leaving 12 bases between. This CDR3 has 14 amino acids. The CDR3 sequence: CASTRPGNQETQYF. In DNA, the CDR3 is TGTGCCAGCACACGCCCAGGGAACCAAGAGACCCAGTACTTC.

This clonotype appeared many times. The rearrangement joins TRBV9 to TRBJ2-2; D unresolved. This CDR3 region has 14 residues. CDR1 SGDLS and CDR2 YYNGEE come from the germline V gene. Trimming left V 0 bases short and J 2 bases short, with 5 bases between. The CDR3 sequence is CASSVGLNTGELFF. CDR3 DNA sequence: TGTGCCAGCAGCGTAGGGCTAAACACCGGGGAGCTGTTTTTT.

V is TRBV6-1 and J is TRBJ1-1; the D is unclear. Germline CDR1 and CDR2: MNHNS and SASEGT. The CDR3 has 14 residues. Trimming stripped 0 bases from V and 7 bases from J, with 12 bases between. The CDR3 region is CASSEAAGGSEAFF. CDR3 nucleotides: TGTGCCAGCAGTGAAGCCGCCGGCGGGAGTGAAGCTTTCTTT.

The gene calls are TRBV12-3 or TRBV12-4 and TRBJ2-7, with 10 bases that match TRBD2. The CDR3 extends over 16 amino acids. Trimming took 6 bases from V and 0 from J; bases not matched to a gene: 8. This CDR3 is CASSSFGLAASYEQYF. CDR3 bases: TGTGCCAGCAGCTCGTTCGGACTAGCGGCCTCCTACGAGCAGTACTTC.

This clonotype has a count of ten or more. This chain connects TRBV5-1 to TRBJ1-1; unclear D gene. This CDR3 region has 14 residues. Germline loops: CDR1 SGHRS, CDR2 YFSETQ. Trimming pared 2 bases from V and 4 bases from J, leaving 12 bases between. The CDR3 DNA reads TGCGCCAGCAGCTTTGGTGGGGAAGGCACTGAAGCTTTCTTT. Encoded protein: CASSFGGEGTEAFF.

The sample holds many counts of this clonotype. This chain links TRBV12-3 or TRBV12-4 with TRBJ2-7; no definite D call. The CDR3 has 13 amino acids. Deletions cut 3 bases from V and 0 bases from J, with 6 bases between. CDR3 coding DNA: TGTGCCAGCAGTTTGTCCACCTCCTACGAGCAGTACTTC. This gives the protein CASSLSTSYEQYF.

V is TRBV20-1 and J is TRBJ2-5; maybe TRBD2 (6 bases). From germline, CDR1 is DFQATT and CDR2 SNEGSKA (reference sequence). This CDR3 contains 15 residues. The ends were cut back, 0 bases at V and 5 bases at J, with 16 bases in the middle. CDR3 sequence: CSARDFRERSETQYF. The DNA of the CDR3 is TGCAGTGCTAGAGATTTCCGGGAGCGTTCTGAGACCCAGTACTTC.

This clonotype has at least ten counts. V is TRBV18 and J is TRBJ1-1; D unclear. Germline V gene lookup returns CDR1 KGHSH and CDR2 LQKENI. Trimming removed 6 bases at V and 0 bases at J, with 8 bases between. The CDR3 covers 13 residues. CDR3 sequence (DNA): TGTGCCAGCTCTCCGGACCTGAACACTGAAGCTTTCTTT. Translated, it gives CASSPDLNTEAFF.

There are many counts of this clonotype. The CDR3 region has the DNA TGTGCCAGCAGTGAGCAGGGGTTGACTTCACCCCTCCACTTT. Its protein product is CASSEQGLTSPLHF. V is TRBV2 and J is TRBJ1-6, with a tentative D call TRBD1 (6 bases). The CDR3 length is 14 residues. V was clipped by 3 bases and J by 9 bases, with 12 bases between them. The germline gives CDR1 SNHLY, CDR2 FYNNEI.

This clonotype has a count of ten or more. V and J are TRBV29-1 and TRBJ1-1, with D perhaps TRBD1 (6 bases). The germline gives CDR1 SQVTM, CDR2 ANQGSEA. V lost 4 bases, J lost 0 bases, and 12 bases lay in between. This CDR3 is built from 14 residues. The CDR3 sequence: CSVGGGSMNTEAFF. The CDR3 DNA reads TGCAGCGTTGGGGGGGGCTCAATGAACACTGAAGCTTTCTTT.

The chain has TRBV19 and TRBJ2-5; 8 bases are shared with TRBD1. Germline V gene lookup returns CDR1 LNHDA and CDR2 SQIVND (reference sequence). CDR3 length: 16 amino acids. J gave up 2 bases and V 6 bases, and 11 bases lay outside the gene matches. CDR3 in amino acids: CASRRTGIGPQETQYF. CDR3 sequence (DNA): TGTGCCAGTAGGCGGACAGGGATTGGCCCACAAGAGACCCAGTACTTC.

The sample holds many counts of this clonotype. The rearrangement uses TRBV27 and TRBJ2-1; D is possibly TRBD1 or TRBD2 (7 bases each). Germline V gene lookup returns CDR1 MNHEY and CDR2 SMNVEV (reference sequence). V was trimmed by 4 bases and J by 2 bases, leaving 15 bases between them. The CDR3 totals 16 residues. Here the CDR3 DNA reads TGTGCCAGCAGTTCCGCGGGGGACAGAGCCTACAATGAGCAGTTCTTC. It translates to CASSSAGDRAYNEQFF.

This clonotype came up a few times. CDR3 loop: CASSPPPGSYEQYF. In DNA, the CDR3 is TGTGCCAGCAGTCCCCCTCCAGGATCTTACGAGCAGTACTTC. This chain joins TRBV28 and TRBJ2-7; D remains unclear. The CDR3 length is 14 residues. Germline V CDR1 and CDR2: MDHEN, SYDVKM. Trimming removed 5 bases at V and 4 bases at J, with 15 bases between.

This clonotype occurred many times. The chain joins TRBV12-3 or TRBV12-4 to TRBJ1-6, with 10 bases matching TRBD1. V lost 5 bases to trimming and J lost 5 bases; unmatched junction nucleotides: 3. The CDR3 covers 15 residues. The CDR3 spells CASSRTGGNNSPLHF. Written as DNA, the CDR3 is TGTGCCAGCAGTAGGACAGGGGGGAATAATTCACCCCTCCACTTT.

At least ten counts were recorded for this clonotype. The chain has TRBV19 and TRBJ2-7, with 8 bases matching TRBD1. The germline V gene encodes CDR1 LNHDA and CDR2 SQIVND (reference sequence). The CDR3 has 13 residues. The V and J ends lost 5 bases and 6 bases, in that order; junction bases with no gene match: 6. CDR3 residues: CASSPWTGSEQYF. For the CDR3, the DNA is TGTGCCAGTAGTCCCTGGACAGGGTCCGAGCAGTACTTC.

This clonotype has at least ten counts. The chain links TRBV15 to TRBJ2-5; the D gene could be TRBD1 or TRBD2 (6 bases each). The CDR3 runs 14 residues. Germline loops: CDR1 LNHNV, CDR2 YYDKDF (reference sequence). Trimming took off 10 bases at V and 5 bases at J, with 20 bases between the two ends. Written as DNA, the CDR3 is TGTGCCAGCAGTGGGGGGCTCCCCCGTGAGACCCAGTACTTC. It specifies CASSGGLPRETQYF.